The entry below describes one T cell receptor (beta chain). The repertoire was sequenced with immunoSEQ multiplex PCR; TCRdb's copy has only in-frame clones and lacks some. The sample lists more than 12,000 clones; about three quarters were seen once. These data come from a study of T cells after somatic rescue of genetic block. Source material: peripheral blood mononuclear cells (PBMCs). The TCR originated in a man aged 18-30 years.

The CDR3 nucleotides read TGTGCCAGCAGCCACCTGGCTTCTGGGGCCAACGTCCTGACTTTC. Translation: CASSHLASGANVLTF. The V call is TRBV14, the J call TRBJ2-6; no reliable D call. The V gene's germline CDR1 is SGHDN and CDR2 FVKESK. This CDR3 is built from 15 residues. V was cut by 3 bases and J by 1 base, with 7 bases left in between.